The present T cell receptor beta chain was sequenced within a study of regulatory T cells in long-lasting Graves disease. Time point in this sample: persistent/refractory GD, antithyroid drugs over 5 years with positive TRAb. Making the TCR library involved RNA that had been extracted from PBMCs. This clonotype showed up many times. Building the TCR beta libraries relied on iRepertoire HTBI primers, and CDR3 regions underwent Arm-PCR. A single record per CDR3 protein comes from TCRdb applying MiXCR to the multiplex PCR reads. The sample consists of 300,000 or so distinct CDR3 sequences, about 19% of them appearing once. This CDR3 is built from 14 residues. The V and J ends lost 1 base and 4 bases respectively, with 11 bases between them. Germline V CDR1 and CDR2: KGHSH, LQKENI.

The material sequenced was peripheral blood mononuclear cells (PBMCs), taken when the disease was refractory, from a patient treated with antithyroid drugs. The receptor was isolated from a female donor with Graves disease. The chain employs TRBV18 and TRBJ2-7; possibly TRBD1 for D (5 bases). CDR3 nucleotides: TGTGCCAGCTCACCACAGGGGTACGCTTACGAGCAGTACTTC. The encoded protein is CASSPQGYAYEQYF.